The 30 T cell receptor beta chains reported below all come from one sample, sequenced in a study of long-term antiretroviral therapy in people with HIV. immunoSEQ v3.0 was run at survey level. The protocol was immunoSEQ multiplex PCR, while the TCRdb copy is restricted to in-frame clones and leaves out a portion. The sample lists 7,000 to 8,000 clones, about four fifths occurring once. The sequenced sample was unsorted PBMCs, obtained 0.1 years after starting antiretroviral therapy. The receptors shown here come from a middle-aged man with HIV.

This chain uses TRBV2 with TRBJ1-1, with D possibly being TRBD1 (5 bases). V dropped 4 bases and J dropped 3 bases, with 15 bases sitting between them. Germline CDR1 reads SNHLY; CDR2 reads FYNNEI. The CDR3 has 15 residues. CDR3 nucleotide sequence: TGTGCCAGCAGTGGGGGGATCGGGTTGCACACTGAAGCTTTCTTT. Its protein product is CASSGGIGLHTEAFF.

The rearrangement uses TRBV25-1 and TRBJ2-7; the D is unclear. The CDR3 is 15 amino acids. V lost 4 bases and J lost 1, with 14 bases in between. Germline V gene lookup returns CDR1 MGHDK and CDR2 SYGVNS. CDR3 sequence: CASSAYIGMSYEQYF. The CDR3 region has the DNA TGTGCCAGCAGTGCCTACATCGGAATGTCCTACGAGCAGTACTTC.

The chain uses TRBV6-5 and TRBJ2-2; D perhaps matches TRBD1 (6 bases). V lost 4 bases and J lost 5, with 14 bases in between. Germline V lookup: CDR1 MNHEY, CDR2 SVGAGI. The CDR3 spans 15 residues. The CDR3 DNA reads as TGTGCCAGCAGTTTGGACAGATACCCAACCGGGGAGCTGTTTTTT. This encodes CASSLDRYPTGELFF.

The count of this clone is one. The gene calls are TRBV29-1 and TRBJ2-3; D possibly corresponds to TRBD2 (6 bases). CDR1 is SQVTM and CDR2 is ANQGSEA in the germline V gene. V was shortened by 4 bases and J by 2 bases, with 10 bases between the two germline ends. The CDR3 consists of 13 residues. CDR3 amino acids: CSVVGDFTDTQYF. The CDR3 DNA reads TGCAGCGTTGTAGGGGACTTCACAGATACGCAGTATTTT.

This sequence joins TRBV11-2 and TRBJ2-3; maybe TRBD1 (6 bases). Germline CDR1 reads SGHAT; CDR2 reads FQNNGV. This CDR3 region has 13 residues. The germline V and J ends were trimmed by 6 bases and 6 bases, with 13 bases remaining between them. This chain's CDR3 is CASSVRGGDTQYF. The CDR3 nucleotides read TGTGCCAGCAGTGTCAGGGGTGGGGATACGCAGTATTTT.

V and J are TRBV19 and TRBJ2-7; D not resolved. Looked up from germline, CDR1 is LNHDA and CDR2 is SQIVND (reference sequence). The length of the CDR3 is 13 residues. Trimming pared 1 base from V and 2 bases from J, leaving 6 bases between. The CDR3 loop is CASSIAQPYEQYF. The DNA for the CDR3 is TGTGCCAGTAGTATAGCACAGCCCTACGAGCAGTACTTC.

In nucleotides, the CDR3 is TGTGCCAGCAGCCAACCGTTGGGCGCGGACACTGAAGCTTTCTTT. Its translation: CASSQPLGADTEAFF. The chain combines TRBV5-6 with TRBJ1-1; no reliable D call. Trimming cost V 4 bases and J 3 bases, with 16 bases left between them. The germline V gene has CDR1 SGHDT and CDR2 YYEEEE. The CDR3 length is 15 residues. The complete variable domain, with remaining parts taken from reference TRBV5-6 and TRBJ1-1, reads DAGVTQSPTHLIKTRGQQVTLRCSPKSGHDTVSWYQQALGQGPQFIFQYYEEEERQRGNFPDRFSGHQFPNYSSELNVNALLLGDSALYLCASSQPLGADTEAFFGQGTRLTVV.

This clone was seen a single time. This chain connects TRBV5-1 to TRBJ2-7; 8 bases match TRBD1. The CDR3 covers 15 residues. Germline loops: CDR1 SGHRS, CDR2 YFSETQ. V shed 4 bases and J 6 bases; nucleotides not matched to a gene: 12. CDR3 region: CASSPEGAGGVEQYF. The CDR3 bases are TGCGCCAGCAGCCCGGAAGGAGCAGGGGGCGTCGAGCAGTACTTC.

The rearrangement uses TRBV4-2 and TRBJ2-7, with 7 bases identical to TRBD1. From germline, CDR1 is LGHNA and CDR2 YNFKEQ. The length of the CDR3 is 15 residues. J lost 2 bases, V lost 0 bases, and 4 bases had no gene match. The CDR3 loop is CASSQDGDRPYEQYF. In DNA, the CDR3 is TGTGCCAGCAGCCAAGATGGGGACAGACCCTACGAGCAGTACTTC.

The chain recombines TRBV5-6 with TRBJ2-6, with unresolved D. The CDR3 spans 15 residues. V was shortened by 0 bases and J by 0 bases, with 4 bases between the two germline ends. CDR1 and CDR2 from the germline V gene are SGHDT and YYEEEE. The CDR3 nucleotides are TGTGCCAGCAGCTTGGGTGGCTCTGGGGCCAACGTCCTGACTTTC. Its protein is CASSLGGSGANVLTF.

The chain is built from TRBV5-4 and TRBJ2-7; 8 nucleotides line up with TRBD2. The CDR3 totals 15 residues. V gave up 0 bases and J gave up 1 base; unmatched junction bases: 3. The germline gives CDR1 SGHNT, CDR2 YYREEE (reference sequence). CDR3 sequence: CASSLGGGYSYEQYF. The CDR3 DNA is TGTGCCAGCAGCTTGGGCGGGGGGTATTCCTACGAGCAGTACTTC.

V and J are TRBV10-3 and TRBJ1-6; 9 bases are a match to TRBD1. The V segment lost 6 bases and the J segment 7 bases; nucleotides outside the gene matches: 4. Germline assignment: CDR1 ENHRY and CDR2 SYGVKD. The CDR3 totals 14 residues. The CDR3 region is CAIRGGQGNSPLHF. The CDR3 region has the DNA TGTGCCATCAGGGGGGGACAGGGAAATTCACCCCTCCACTTT.

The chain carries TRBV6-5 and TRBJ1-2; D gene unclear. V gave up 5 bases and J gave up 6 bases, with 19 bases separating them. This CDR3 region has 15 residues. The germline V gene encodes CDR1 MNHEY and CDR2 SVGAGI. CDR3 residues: CASSNAGLGGNGYTF. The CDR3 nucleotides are TGTGCCAGCAGTAATGCCGGGCTAGGAGGAAATGGCTACACCTTC.

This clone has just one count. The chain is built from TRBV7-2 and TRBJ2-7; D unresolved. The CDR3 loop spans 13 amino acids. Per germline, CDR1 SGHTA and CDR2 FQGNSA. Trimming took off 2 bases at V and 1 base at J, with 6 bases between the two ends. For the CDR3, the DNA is TGTGCCAGCAGCTTAACCCTATCCTACGAGCAGTACTTC. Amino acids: CASSLTLSYEQYF.

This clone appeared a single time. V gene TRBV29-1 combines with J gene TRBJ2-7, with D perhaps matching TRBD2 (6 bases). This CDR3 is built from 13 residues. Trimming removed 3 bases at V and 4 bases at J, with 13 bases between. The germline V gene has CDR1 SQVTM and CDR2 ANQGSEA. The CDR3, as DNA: TGCAGCGTTGAGTGGGACTCTTCTTACGAGCAGTACTTC. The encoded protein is CSVEWDSSYEQYF.

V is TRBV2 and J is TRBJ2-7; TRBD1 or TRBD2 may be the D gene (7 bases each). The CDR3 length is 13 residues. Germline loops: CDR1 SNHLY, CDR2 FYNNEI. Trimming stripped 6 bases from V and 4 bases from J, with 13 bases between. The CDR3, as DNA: TGTGCCAGCAGCACTCAGGGGGGGTACGAGCAGTACTTC. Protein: CASSTQGGYEQYF.

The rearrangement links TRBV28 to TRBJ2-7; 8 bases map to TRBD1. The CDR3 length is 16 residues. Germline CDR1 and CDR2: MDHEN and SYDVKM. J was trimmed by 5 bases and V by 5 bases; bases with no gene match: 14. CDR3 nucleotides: TGTGCCAGCAGTCAGTTACCAGCGACAGGGGTCCACGAGCAGTACTTC. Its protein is CASSQLPATGVHEQYF.

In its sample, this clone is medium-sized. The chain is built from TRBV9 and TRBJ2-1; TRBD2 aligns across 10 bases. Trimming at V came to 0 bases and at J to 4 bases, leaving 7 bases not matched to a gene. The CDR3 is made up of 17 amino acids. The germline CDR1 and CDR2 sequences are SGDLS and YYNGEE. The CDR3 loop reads CASSVDSGGLFYNEQFF. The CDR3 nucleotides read TGTGCCAGCAGCGTAGATAGCGGGGGGCTTTTTTACAATGAGCAGTTCTTC.

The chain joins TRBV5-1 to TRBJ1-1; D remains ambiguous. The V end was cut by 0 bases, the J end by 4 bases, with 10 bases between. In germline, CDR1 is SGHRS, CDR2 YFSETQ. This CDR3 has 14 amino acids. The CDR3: CASSLAGVITEAFF. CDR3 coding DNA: TGCGCCAGCAGCTTGGCCGGGGTAATCACTGAAGCTTTCTTT.

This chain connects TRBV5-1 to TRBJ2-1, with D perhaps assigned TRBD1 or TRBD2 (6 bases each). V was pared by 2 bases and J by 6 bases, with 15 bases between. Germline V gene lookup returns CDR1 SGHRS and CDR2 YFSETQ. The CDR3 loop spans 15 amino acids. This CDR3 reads CASSFYREEGNEQFF. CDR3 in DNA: TGCGCCAGCAGCTTTTACAGGGAGGAGGGCAATGAGCAGTTCTTC.

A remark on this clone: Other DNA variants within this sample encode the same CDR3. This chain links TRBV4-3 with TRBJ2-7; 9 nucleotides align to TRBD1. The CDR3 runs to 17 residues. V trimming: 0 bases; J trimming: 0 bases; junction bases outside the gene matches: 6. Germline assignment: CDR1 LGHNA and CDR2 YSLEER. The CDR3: CASSQDLGTGTSYEQYF. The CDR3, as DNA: TGCGCCAGCAGCCAAGATCTTGGGACAGGGACCTCCTACGAGCAGTACTTC.

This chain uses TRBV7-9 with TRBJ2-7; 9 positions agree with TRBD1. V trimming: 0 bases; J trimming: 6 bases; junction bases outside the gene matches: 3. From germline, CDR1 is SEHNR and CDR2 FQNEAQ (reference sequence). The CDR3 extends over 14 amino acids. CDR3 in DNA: TGTGCCAGCAGCTTAGCCGCGGGACAGGGCGAGCAGTACTTC. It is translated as CASSLAAGQGEQYF.

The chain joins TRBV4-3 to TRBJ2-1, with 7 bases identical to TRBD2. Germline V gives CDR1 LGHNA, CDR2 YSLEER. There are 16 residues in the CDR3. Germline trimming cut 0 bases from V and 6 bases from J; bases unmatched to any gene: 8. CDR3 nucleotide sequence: TGCGCCAGCAGCCAAGATGGGAGGACTAGAGTCAATGAGCAGTTCTTC. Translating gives CASSQDGRTRVNEQFF.

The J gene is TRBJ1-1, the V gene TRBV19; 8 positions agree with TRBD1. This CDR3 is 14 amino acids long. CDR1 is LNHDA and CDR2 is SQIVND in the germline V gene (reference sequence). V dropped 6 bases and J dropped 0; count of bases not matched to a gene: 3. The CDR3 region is CASRETGVNTEAFF. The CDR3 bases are TGTGCCAGTAGGGAGACAGGGGTGAACACTGAAGCTTTCTTT.

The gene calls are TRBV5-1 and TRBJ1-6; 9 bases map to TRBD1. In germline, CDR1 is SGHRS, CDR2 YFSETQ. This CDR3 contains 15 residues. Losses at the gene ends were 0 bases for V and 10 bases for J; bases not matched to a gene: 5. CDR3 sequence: CASSLEGTGISPLHF. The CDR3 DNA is TGCGCCAGCAGCTTGGAAGGGACAGGGATCTCACCCCTCCACTTT.

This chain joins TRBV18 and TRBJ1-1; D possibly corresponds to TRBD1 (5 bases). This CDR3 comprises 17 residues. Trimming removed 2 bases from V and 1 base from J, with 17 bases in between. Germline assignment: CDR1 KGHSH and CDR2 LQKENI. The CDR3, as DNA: TGTGCCAGCTCACCAATTCTGACAGATACCTCGAACACTGAAGCTTTCTTT. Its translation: CASSPILTDTSNTEAFF.

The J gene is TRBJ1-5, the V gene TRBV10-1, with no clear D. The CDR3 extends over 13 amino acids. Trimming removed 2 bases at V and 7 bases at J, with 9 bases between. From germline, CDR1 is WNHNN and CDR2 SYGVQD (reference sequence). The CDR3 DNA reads TGCGCCAGCAGTGAGGCCCCGTGGCAGCCCCAGCATTTT. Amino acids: CASSEAPWQPQHF.

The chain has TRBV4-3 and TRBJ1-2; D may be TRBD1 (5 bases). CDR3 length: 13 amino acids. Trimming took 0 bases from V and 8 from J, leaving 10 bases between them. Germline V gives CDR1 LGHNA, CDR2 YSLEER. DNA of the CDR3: TGCGCCAGCAGCCAAGATCGCAGGGAGGGCTACACCTTC. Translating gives CASSQDRREGYTF.

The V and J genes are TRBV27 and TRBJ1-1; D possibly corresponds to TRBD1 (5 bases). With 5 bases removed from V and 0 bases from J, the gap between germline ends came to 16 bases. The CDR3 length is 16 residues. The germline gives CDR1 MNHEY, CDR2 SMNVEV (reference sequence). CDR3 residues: CASSLTPRALNTEAFF. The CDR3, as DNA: TGTGCCAGCAGTCTCACCCCCAGGGCCCTGAACACTGAAGCTTTCTTT.

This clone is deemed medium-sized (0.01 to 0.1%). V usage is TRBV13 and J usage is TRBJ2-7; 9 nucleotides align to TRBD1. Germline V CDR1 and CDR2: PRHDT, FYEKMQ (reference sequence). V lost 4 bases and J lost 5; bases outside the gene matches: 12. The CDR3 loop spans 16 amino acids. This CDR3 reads CASSSITGGAKDEQYF. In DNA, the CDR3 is TGTGCCAGCAGCTCAATTACAGGGGGCGCGAAGGACGAGCAGTACTTC. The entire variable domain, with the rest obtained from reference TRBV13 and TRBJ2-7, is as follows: AAGVIQSPRHLIKEKRETATLKCYPIPRHDTVYWYQQGPGQDPQFLISFYEKMQSDKGSIPDRFSAQQFSDYHSELNMSSLELGDSALYFCASSSITGGAKDEQYFGPGTRLTVT.